This T cell receptor (beta chain) came from a study of tumour-infiltrating T cells in Burkitt lymphoma. The overall study: The Burkitt lymphoma cohort spanned all epidemiological subtypes. Survival, overall and progression-free, tracked with productive clonality.

Study observations and caveats: Several public clonotypes were shared across many Burkitt lymphoma patients.

The ends lost 5 bases at V and 0 bases at J; junction bases unmatched: 6. This CDR3 has 15 amino acids. The V gene's germline CDR1 is LNHDA and CDR2 SQIVND (reference sequence). This table comes from immunoSEQ multiplex PCR, and its TCRdb copy is limited to in-frame clones, with some not included. The repertoire holds 43,000 or so clones, with less than 35% as singletons. A remark on this clone: The antigen remains unidentified.

The rearrangement links TRBV19 to TRBJ1-2; the match to TRBD1 covers 7 bases. The sequenced material came from tumor tissue. The source is a human donor with Burkitt lymphoma. As DNA, the CDR3 is TGTGCCAGTAGTCCCGGGACAGCAACTAACTATGGCTACACCTTC. Its translation: CASSPGTATNYGYTF.